Described below is a single T cell receptor beta chain sequence and its context. The antigen is unknown. Assay version v3.0 of immunoSEQ was used, and it was run at survey level. TCRdb keeps only in-frame clones here, not all; method: immunoSEQ multiplex PCR. The sample shows some 2,500 clones, more than 65% of them seen only once. V lost 4 bases and J lost 1; bases outside the gene matches: 4. The germline gives CDR1 MNHEY, CDR2 SMNVEV (reference sequence). The CDR3 length is 14 residues. The source of the sample is a study of long-term antiretroviral therapy in people with HIV. Study findings and constraints: Dating from the mid-2000s to the late 2010s, the blood was possibly obtained under older ART regimens.

The chain carries TRBV27 and TRBJ2-7; TRBD1 agrees at 7 bases. The receptor was derived from a middle-aged woman with HIV. The material was unsorted PBMCs, obtained 0.4 years before starting antiretroviral therapy. The DNA for the CDR3 is TGTGCCAGCAGTTCCCTGGACAGGTCCTACGAGCAGTACTTC. It encodes CASSSLDRSYEQYF.